A single sample gave rise to the 10 T cell receptor beta chains below, sequenced in a study of shared clonotypes between healthy human individuals. Libraries were prepared by immunoSEQ multiplex PCR; TCRdb keeps only in-frame clonotypes and omits some of them. Of some 580,000 clones detected, more than 95% appear once; the ten largest clones hold 0.045% to 0.06%. Sequencing input: naive CD4+ T cells sorted from blood. The subset was: CD45RA+ positively selected. The receptors were gathered from a woman between 25 and 40 years old in good health.

The rearrangement joins TRBV10-3 to TRBJ1-5, with D maybe TRBD1 (5 bases). CDR1 ENHRY and CDR2 SYGVKD come from the germline V gene. With 0 bases removed from V and 2 bases from J, the gap between germline ends came to 11 bases. The CDR3 length is 16 residues. The CDR3 region is CAISESSGGGNQPQHF. CDR3 nucleotides: TGTGCCATCAGTGAGTCGTCGGGGGGTGGCAATCAGCCCCAGCATTTT.

This chain connects TRBV18 to TRBJ1-3; TRBD1 is a possible D gene (5 bases). Germline assignment: CDR1 KGHSH and CDR2 LQKENI. CDR3 length: 15 amino acids. The ends were cut back, 5 bases at V and 0 bases at J, with 11 bases in the middle. The DNA for the CDR3 is TGTGCCAGCTCAGGGGCCGTGAGCTCTGGAAACACCATATATTTT. This gives the protein CASSGAVSSGNTIYF.

The chain uses TRBV6-1 and TRBJ2-2; the D gene is possibly TRBD1 (5 bases). The CDR3 consists of 13 residues. The germline CDR1 and CDR2 sequences are MNHNS and SASEGT. The ends were cut back, 3 bases at V and 6 bases at J, with 8 bases in the middle. The DNA of the CDR3 is TGTGCCAGCAGTGACAGGGTCCCCGGGGAGCTGTTTTTT. As protein: CASSDRVPGELFF.

The chain employs TRBV6-5 and TRBJ1-2; D remains ambiguous. The CDR3 contains 15 residues. From germline, CDR1 is MNHEY and CDR2 SVGAGI. Trimming shortened V by 3 bases and J by 1 base, and 12 bases separated the two germline ends. CDR3 coding DNA: TGTGCCAGCAGTTATTTCCGGTCCCTTAACTATGGCTACACCTTC. Protein sequence: CASSYFRSLNYGYTF.

This chain uses TRBV5-1 with TRBJ2-6; 8 bases line up with TRBD1. Trimming at V came to 1 base and at J to 2 bases, leaving 2 bases not matched to a gene. Germline CDR1 SGHRS, CDR2 YFSETQ. The CDR3 length is 16 residues. The CDR3 loop is CASSLTGGAGANVLTF. Written as DNA, the CDR3 is TGCGCCAGCAGCTTGACAGGGGGAGCTGGGGCCAACGTCCTGACTTTC.

This CDR3 is CASNLDFYNEQFF. The CDR3 DNA follows: TGTGCCAGCAACCTGGACTTCTACAATGAGCAGTTCTTC. V gene TRBV5-4 combines with J gene TRBJ2-1, with a weak D call TRBD2 (5 bases). Germline V gene data show CDR1 as SGHNT and CDR2 as YYREEE (reference sequence). This CDR3 comprises 13 residues. V was cut by 6 bases and J by 3 bases, with 10 bases left in between.

The gene calls are TRBV5-1 and TRBJ2-7; 7 bases line up with TRBD1. The junction had 7 bases not matched to a gene; V was cut back by 2 bases and J by 5 bases. Germline CDR1 reads SGHRS; CDR2 reads YFSETQ. This CDR3 contains 14 residues. The CDR3 is CASSFTGESHEQYF. CDR3 coding DNA: TGCGCCAGCAGCTTTACAGGGGAATCCCACGAGCAGTACTTC.

This clone has only one observation. The chain carries TRBV28 and TRBJ1-3; possibly TRBD1 for D (6 bases). The length of the CDR3 is 16 residues. Germline values: CDR1 MDHEN, CDR2 SYDVKM. Deletions cut 5 bases from V and 2 bases from J, with 16 bases between. CDR3: CASSGQPRGPGNTIYF. In nucleotides, the CDR3 is TGTGCCAGCAGTGGACAGCCCAGGGGCCCTGGAAACACCATATATTTT.

V gene TRBV4-1 combines with J gene TRBJ1-3; TRBD1 matches 7 bases. CDR3 length equals 17 residues. V gave up 2 bases and J gave up 4 bases; unmatched junction bases: 11. Germline CDR1 is MGHRA and CDR2 is YSYEKL. The CDR3 reads CASSQPPTGARGNTIYF. The CDR3 nucleotides are TGCGCCAGCAGCCAACCCCCCACAGGGGCAAGGGGAAACACCATATATTTT.

The V and J genes are TRBV20-1 and TRBJ1-2, with D hard to call. Germline V gene sequence: CDR1 DFQATT, CDR2 SNEGSKA (reference sequence). Trimming pared 3 bases from V and 8 bases from J, leaving 10 bases between. There are 11 residues in the CDR3. The CDR3 region has the DNA TGCAGTGCTAGTACACCGAACGGCTACACCTTC. It is translated as CSASTPNGYTF.